Here is one TCR beta chain with its context. One entry per CDR3 protein, called by TCRdb with MiXCR from the 5' RACE reads. The table shows hundreds of thousands of distinct CDR3 sequences, with over 8.5% occurring only once. The sample comes from a study of identical twins. This CDR3 comprises 17 residues. With 0 bases clipped from V and 5 bases from J, the junction kept 12 bases outside the gene matches. In germline, CDR1 is SGHRS, CDR2 YFSETQ. The same sample was also studied in work on yellow fever vaccine responses in identical twins.

This chain connects TRBV5-1 to TRBJ2-7; 9 bases are shared with TRBD1. The specimen was PBMCs. This sequence originates from a woman between 18 and 29 years old in good health. This chain's CDR3 is CASSLAPAGTGSHEQYF. The DNA of the CDR3 is TGCGCCAGCAGCTTGGCTCCAGCCGGGACAGGGTCCCACGAGCAGTACTTC.